The 26 T cell receptor beta chains presented below share a single source sample, sequenced in a study of cytomegalovirus exposure and HLA in healthy donors. 13 Jbeta primers and 60 Vbeta primers were used for the PCR. Assay: immunoSEQ multiplex PCR; the TCRdb copy retains only in-frame clones and omits some. In the table there are over 200,000 clones, around 89% of which are singletons. The material sequenced was PBMCs. Receptors originate from a woman aged 18-29 years in good health and CMV-seronegative.

The J gene is TRBJ1-6, the V gene TRBV11-2; possible D gene TRBD1, 6 bases. CDR1 is SGHAT and CDR2 is FQNNGV in the germline V gene. V gave up 2 bases and J gave up 4 bases, with 18 bases separating them. This CDR3 is built from 18 residues. CDR3 residues: CASSLIPRGARYNSPLHF. The DNA of the CDR3 is TGTGCCAGCAGCTTAATTCCCCGGGGGGCCCGATATAATTCACCCCTCCACTTT.

The V and J genes are TRBV7-9 and TRBJ1-1, with TRBD1 matching 10 bases. Germline assignment: CDR1 SEHNR and CDR2 FQNEAQ (reference sequence). This CDR3 has 15 residues. With 5 bases clipped from V and 4 bases from J, the junction kept 7 bases outside the gene matches. CDR3 sequence: CASSSPGQGFTEAFF. DNA of the CDR3: TGTGCCAGCAGCAGTCCGGGACAGGGGTTCACTGAAGCTTTCTTT.

This clone has just one count. CDR3 residues: CASSRSGAYEQYF. CDR3 bases: TGTGCCAGCAGCCGTTCGGGAGCCTACGAGCAGTACTTC. The chain recombines TRBV2 with TRBJ2-7; D might be TRBD2 (6 bases). In germline, CDR1 is SNHLY, CDR2 FYNNEI. The CDR3 consists of 13 residues. V was pared by 6 bases and J by 2 bases, with 11 bases between.

This clone has a handful of counts. This chain uses TRBV10-3 with TRBJ2-3, with 10 bases lining up with TRBD2. J gave up 1 base and V 6 bases, and 7 bases lay outside the gene matches. The V gene's germline CDR1 is ENHRY and CDR2 SYGVKD. The CDR3 totals 16 residues. The CDR3 protein is CAIRIGLAERTDTQYF. Written as DNA, the CDR3 is TGTGCCATCAGGATTGGACTAGCGGAGCGCACAGATACGCAGTATTTT.

This clone appeared once. This chain connects TRBV9 to TRBJ2-3; 16 bases are shared with TRBD2. After removal of 3 bases from V and 5 bases from J, the junction contained 9 bases not matched to a gene. CDR1 is SGDLS and CDR2 is YYNGEE in the germline V gene. The CDR3 runs to 18 residues. CDR3 bases: TGTGCCAGCAGCGCTGGGACTAGCGGGGGGGCCGAGAAAGATACGCAGTATTTT. Encoded protein: CASSAGTSGGAEKDTQYF.

The chain links TRBV9 to TRBJ2-2; TRBD2 is a possible D gene (5 bases). Trimming removed 4 bases at V and 0 bases at J, with 7 bases between. Germline CDR1 SGDLS, CDR2 YYNGEE. This CDR3 contains 14 residues. The CDR3 sequence is CASSPTTNTGELFF. The CDR3 DNA reads TGTGCCAGCAGCCCGACTACGAACACCGGGGAGCTGTTTTTT.

The CDR3 here is CASSQDRGRTDTQYF. The CDR3 coding sequence is TGTGCCAGCAGCCAAGATCGCGGGAGGACAGATACGCAGTATTTT. This sequence joins TRBV14 and TRBJ2-3; TRBD2 agrees at 8 bases. Trimming at V came to 0 bases and at J to 3 bases, leaving 2 bases not matched to a gene. CDR3 size: 15 residues. In germline, CDR1 is SGHDN, CDR2 FVKESK.

DNA for the CDR3: TGTGCCAGCAGCTTAAGTGTTGGCGGAGAGACCCAGTACTTC. Protein sequence: CASSLSVGGETQYF. This chain joins TRBV11-3 and TRBJ2-5; D is ambiguous. This CDR3 comprises 14 residues. Trimming removed 2 bases from V and 4 bases from J, with 11 bases in between. Germline lookup yields CDR1 SGHNT and CDR2 YENEEA.

V is TRBV2 and J is TRBJ2-5; D is perhaps TRBD2 (5 bases). V was trimmed by 5 bases and J by 7 bases, leaving 17 bases between them. This CDR3 is 14 amino acids long. Per germline, CDR1 SNHLY and CDR2 FYNNEI. CDR3 coding DNA: TGTGCCAGCAGTTCAACTAGAGGGTTTGGGACCCAGTACTTC. Its protein product is CASSSTRGFGTQYF.

This chain links TRBV5-1 with TRBJ2-3; D might be TRBD1 (6 bases). This CDR3 is built from 15 residues. Germline V gene data show CDR1 as SGHRS and CDR2 as YFSETQ. V lost 4 bases and J 3 bases, leaving 15 bases between the germline ends. The DNA for the CDR3 is TGCGCCAGCAGCACCTCAGGGGCGGAGACAGATACGCAGTATTTT. Amino acids: CASSTSGAETDTQYF. Using reference TRBV5-1 and TRBJ2-3 for the parts outside the CDR3, the full variable domain is KAGVTQTPRYLIKTRGQQVTLSCSPISGHRSVSWYQQTPGQGLQFLFEYFSETQRNKGNFPGRFSGRQFSNSRSEMNVSTLELGDSALYLCASSTSGAETDTQYFGPGTRLTVL.

This rearrangement joins TRBV19 to TRBJ1-5; the D gene is possibly TRBD1 (6 bases). CDR3 length: 16 amino acids. CDR1 is LNHDA and CDR2 is SQIVND in the germline V gene (reference sequence). Trimming took 3 bases from V and 0 from J, leaving 12 bases between them. CDR3 coding DNA: TGTGCCAGTAGTATCGGACAGTTTTATAGCAATCAGCCCCAGCATTTT. It yields the protein CASSIGQFYSNQPQHF.

The chain recombines TRBV7-6 with TRBJ2-2; D perhaps matches TRBD2 (6 bases). The germline V gene has CDR1 SGHVS and CDR2 FNYEAQ. CDR3 length: 16 amino acids. V was trimmed by 5 bases and J by 6 bases, leaving 19 bases between them. CDR3 DNA: TGTGCCAGCAGCCTGACTAGTTCGTCTCTGCCCGGGGAGCTGTTTTTT. This codes for CASSLTSSSLPGELFF.

This clone was counted once. The rearrangement links TRBV5-4 to TRBJ1-1; 7 nucleotides align to TRBD1. The CDR3 has 18 amino acids. CDR1 is SGHNT, CDR2 YYREEE, per germline (reference sequence). V dropped 0 bases and J dropped 4; count of bases not matched to a gene: 15. CDR3: CASSLGGGVGVGITEAFF. CDR3 nucleotides: TGTGCCAGCAGCTTGGGAGGGGGCGTGGGGGTGGGAATCACTGAAGCTTTCTTT.

The V gene is TRBV5-1, the J gene TRBJ1-2; 7 nucleotides match TRBD1. From germline, CDR1 is SGHRS and CDR2 YFSETQ. Unmatched junction bases numbered 7, after V lost 4 bases and J lost 7 bases. The length of the CDR3 is 13 residues. This chain's CDR3 is CASSPEGGSGYTF. CDR3 bases: TGCGCCAGCAGCCCGGAAGGGGGCTCTGGCTACACCTTC.

This chain uses TRBV21-1 with TRBJ2-5; the D segment call TRBD2 is taken from the table without a DNA check. TRBV21-1 is shown as a pseudogene. CDR3 length equals 14 residues. CDR3 sequence: CASSKGREGETQYF. The CDR3 DNA reads as TGTGCCAGCAGCAAAGGGAGGGAGGGAGAGACCCAGTACTTC.

The chain has TRBV29-1 and TRBJ2-2; 8 bases agree with TRBD2. CDR1 SQVTM and CDR2 ANQGSEA come from the germline V gene. The CDR3 length is 14 residues. V lost 5 bases to trimming and J lost 6 bases; unmatched junction nucleotides: 8. CDR3 coding DNA: TGCAGCGTTCGACGCGGGGGGAGCCCCGGGGAGCTGTTTTTT. Its protein product is CSVRRGGSPGELFF.

This rearrangement joins TRBV29-1 to TRBJ2-2; perhaps TRBD2 as D (5 bases). The V gene lost 4 bases and the J gene lost 5 bases, with 14 bases spanning the gap. This CDR3 region has 14 residues. Looked up from germline, CDR1 is SQVTM and CDR2 is ANQGSEA. The CDR3 loop reads CSVVDVRGTGELFF. CDR3 in DNA: TGCAGCGTTGTGGACGTCCGGGGAACCGGGGAGCTGTTTTTT.

In DNA form, the CDR3 reads TGTGCCAGCAGTTACCCGGACAGAACGCCAACTAATGAAAAACTGTTTTTT. Translation gives CASSYPDRTPTNEKLFF. This chain joins TRBV2 and TRBJ1-4; tentatively, D is TRBD1 (6 bases). CDR3 length equals 17 residues. CDR1 is SNHLY and CDR2 is FYNNEI in the germline V gene. V dropped 5 bases and J dropped 0 bases, with 16 bases sitting between them.

The count of this clone is one. The chain combines TRBV25-1 with TRBJ2-1; 10 bases line up with TRBD2. CDR1 MGHDK and CDR2 SYGVNS come from the germline V gene. The CDR3 is 15 amino acids. Losses at the gene ends were 2 bases for V and 4 bases for J; bases not matched to a gene: 2. DNA of the CDR3: TGTGCCAGCAGTGAAGGGACTAGCGTTTACAATGAGCAGTTCTTC. Amino acids: CASSEGTSVYNEQFF.

J is TRBJ2-5 and V is TRBV7-9; 12 bases are a match to TRBD2. Judging by the DNA end, TRBJ2-7 fits better; the J call may be wrong. Looked up from germline, CDR1 is SEHNR and CDR2 is FQNEAQ (reference sequence). The CDR3 contains 15 residues. DNA for the CDR3: TGTGCCAGCAGCCGCCTAGCGGGAGGGCCGGTCGAGCAGTACTTC. Residues: CASSRLAGGPVEQYF.

A single count supports this clone. The chain couples TRBV27 to TRBJ2-1; the match to TRBD2 covers 13 bases. The CDR3 totals 16 residues. The J segment lost 9 bases and the V segment lost 8 bases, leaving 13 bases of the junction unmatched. Germline loops: CDR1 MNHEY, CDR2 SMNVEV (reference sequence). CDR3 in DNA: TGTGCCAGCTTCCCACTTGGACTAGCGGGAGTGGGTGAGCAGTTCTTC. Translated, it gives CASFPLGLAGVGEQFF.

The chain combines TRBV5-1 with TRBJ1-1; maybe TRBD1 (5 bases). CDR3 length equals 14 residues. V dropped 7 bases and J dropped 1 base, with 14 bases sitting between them. From germline, CDR1 is SGHRS and CDR2 YFSETQ. This CDR3 is CASVGTQGNTEAFF. CDR3 DNA: TGCGCCAGCGTGGGCACCCAGGGGAACACTGAAGCTTTCTTT.

The gene calls are TRBV5-1 and TRBJ2-5, with 11 bases identical to TRBD2. The V gene's germline CDR1 is SGHRS and CDR2 YFSETQ. The junction had 4 bases not matched to a gene; V was cut back by 0 bases and J by 3 bases. This CDR3 is built from 16 residues. CDR3 in amino acids: CASSLGASGGKETQYF. For the CDR3, the DNA is TGCGCCAGCAGCTTGGGGGCTAGCGGGGGGAAAGAGACCCAGTACTTC.

The chain couples TRBV27 to TRBJ2-1; possible D gene TRBD2, 6 bases. The germline V and J ends were trimmed by 2 bases and 9 bases, with 11 bases remaining between them. The CDR3 sequence is 13 residues long. Germline values: CDR1 MNHEY, CDR2 SMNVEV (reference sequence). CDR3: CASSLMTRGEQFF. The CDR3 bases are TGTGCCAGCAGTTTAATGACTAGAGGTGAGCAGTTCTTC.

The chain is built from TRBV13 and TRBJ2-7; D is perhaps TRBD2 (6 bases). Trimming shortened V by 4 bases and J by 3 bases, and 10 bases separated the two germline ends. Germline V gene sequence: CDR1 PRHDT, CDR2 FYEKMQ (reference sequence). CDR3 size: 13 residues. As DNA, the CDR3 is TGTGCCAGCAGCTCGGGACTCAGCTACGAGCAGTACTTC. This encodes CASSSGLSYEQYF.

This chain uses TRBV9 with TRBJ1-5; 9 bases line up with TRBD1. The junction had 5 bases not matched to a gene; V was cut back by 3 bases and J by 4 bases. The CDR3 runs 15 residues. The germline gives CDR1 SGDLS, CDR2 YYNGEE. The CDR3 loop reads CASSAGTGPNQPQHF. CDR3 bases: TGTGCCAGCAGCGCCGGGACAGGGCCGAATCAGCCCCAGCATTTT.